Following are 4 T cell receptor beta chains from one sample sequenced in a study of beta chain features in type 1 diabetes. Reverse transcription of all isolated RNA meant that expressed TCRB transcripts were sequenced. Clones were read by immunoSEQ multiplex PCR, and TCRdb kept only the in-frame ones, dropping some. Counted here are around 150,000 clones, 6.9% occurring once; the ten biggest clones make up roughly 1.5%. Sequencing was carried out using central memory CD4+ T cells from blood. All receptors come from a woman in her thirties in good health.

This chain joins TRBV10-3 and TRBJ2-1, with 9 bases identical to TRBD2. Germline V CDR1 and CDR2: ENHRY, SYGVKD. CDR3 size: 15 residues. V was pared by 6 bases and J by 5 bases, with 8 bases of the junction left unmatched. The CDR3 DNA reads as TGTGCCATCAGGTCGGATAGCGGGAGTAACAATGAGCAGTTCTTC. Translated: CAIRSDSGSNNEQFF.

The table lists this clone with a few counts. The chain recombines TRBV4-3 with TRBJ2-7; 12 bases align to TRBD2. Per germline, CDR1 LGHNA and CDR2 YSLEER. With 0 bases clipped from V and 3 bases from J, the junction kept 15 bases outside the gene matches. This CDR3 comprises 20 residues. Here the CDR3 DNA reads TGCGCCAGCAGCCAAGACCTCCCATCTACTAGCGGGGGGTTGAGCTACGAGCAGTACTTC. Protein: CASSQDLPSTSGGLSYEQYF.

This rearrangement joins TRBV10-3 to TRBJ2-2; D is uncertain. Germline CDR1 and CDR2: ENHRY and SYGVKD. This CDR3 is 15 amino acids long. With 5 bases removed from V and 1 base from J, the gap between germline ends came to 11 bases. CDR3 DNA sequence: TGTGCCATCAGTACCCCCCGAGAGAACACCGGGGAGCTGTTTTTT. It encodes CAISTPRENTGELFF.

V is TRBV11-2 and J is TRBJ1-6, with unresolved D. Germline V gene data show CDR1 as SGHAT and CDR2 as FQNNGV. Trimming pared 1 base from V and 5 bases from J, leaving 9 bases between. The CDR3 extends over 15 amino acids. The CDR3 protein is CASSLGPVDNSPLHF. CDR3 coding DNA: TGTGCCAGCAGCTTAGGCCCGGTAGATAATTCACCCCTCCACTTT.